This T cell receptor (beta chain) was identified in a study of shared clonotypes between healthy human individuals. Donors were Caucasian adults residing in Nashville, Tennessee, USA. It was into CD45RA+ naive and CD45RA-negative memory subsets that the CD4+ cells were split. Measured with immunoSEQ multiplex PCR; TCRdb has only the in-frame clones, and not every one. The sample carries 2 million to 2.5 million clones, approximately 93% recorded once. Deletions cut 3 bases from V and 0 bases from J, with 11 bases between. This CDR3 has 15 amino acids. Per germline, CDR1 SNHLY and CDR2 FYNNEI. Regarding the study as a whole: The expectation was that sequencing depth would affect clonotype sharing among donors.

With respect to this clone: Its specificity is not known.

The source of this sequence is a man aged 18 to 29 in good health. Some clones in this sample may be carry-over from other donors' samples. Sequenced: naive CD4+ T cells from PBMCs. The subset denotes: CD45RA+ positively selected. The gene calls are TRBV2 and TRBJ1-1; the D gene is possibly TRBD1 (5 bases). CDR3 sequence: CASSDRGGVNTEAFF. CDR3 sequence (DNA): TGTGCCAGCAGTGACCGTGGAGGGGTGAACACTGAAGCTTTCTTT.